This TCR beta chain was captured by sequencing in a study of ipilimumab plus nivolumab after autologous stem cell transplantation. Study details: The myeloma cohort included high-risk transplant-naive patients and patients relapsing within 3 years of a first autologous transplant.

Clones were read by immunoSEQ multiplex PCR, and TCRdb kept only the in-frame ones, dropping some. The sample includes about 40,000 clones, roughly 92% seen only once; the top ten take under 0.95%. Patients got ipilimumab 1 mg/kg beginning 14 to 28 days post-transplant. Patients got 3 mg/kg IV nivolumab weeks 1, 4, 7, 10, then biweekly through week 26. Per the germline V gene, CDR1 is KGHSH and CDR2 is LQKENI. V was cut by 1 base and J by 1 base, with 10 bases left in between. The CDR3 runs 15 residues. Here the sequenced sample was PBMCs, taken in a trial of ipilimumab plus nivolumab as post-transplant consolidation. The chain combines TRBV18 with TRBJ2-5; D remains ambiguous. This TCR derives from a male donor with multiple myeloma. Here the CDR3 reads CASSPLVVGQETQYF. The DNA of the CDR3 is TGTGCCAGCTCACCACTGGTGGTGGGCCAAGAGACCCAGTACTTC. Together with reference TRBV18 and TRBJ2-5, the CDR3 gives the full variable domain: NAGVMQNPRHLVRRRGQEARLRCSPMKGHSHVYWYRQLPEEGLKFMVYLQKENIIDESGMPKERFSAEFPKEGPSILRIQQVVRGDSAAYFCASSPLVVGQETQYFGPGTRLLVL.